The source of this T cell receptor beta chain is a study of PD-L1 blockade in urothelial cancer. Across the study: In the patient group, about 85% of the roughly 30 were males with bladder-origin urothelial cancer.

This clone was found once. Profiling relied on immunoSEQ multiplex PCR, and the TCRdb table lists in-frame clones only, not all of them. Of about 79,000 clones in the sample, just under 85% were seen once. Sample time point: pretreatment peripheral blood. This CDR3 has 13 amino acids. Germline V gene data show CDR1 as MDHEN and CDR2 as SYDVKM. V was cut by 1 base and J by 7 bases, with 8 bases left in between. This chain links TRBV28 with TRBJ1-5, with D possibly matching TRBD1 (5 bases). This specimen consisted of PBMCs, obtained around atezolizumab (anti-PD-L1) treatment. The receptor was isolated from a middle-aged man with urothelial cancer. Written as DNA, the CDR3 is TGTGCCAGCAGTTTATTGGGGGGGCAGCCCCAGCATTTT. Its translation is CASSLLGGQPQHF.